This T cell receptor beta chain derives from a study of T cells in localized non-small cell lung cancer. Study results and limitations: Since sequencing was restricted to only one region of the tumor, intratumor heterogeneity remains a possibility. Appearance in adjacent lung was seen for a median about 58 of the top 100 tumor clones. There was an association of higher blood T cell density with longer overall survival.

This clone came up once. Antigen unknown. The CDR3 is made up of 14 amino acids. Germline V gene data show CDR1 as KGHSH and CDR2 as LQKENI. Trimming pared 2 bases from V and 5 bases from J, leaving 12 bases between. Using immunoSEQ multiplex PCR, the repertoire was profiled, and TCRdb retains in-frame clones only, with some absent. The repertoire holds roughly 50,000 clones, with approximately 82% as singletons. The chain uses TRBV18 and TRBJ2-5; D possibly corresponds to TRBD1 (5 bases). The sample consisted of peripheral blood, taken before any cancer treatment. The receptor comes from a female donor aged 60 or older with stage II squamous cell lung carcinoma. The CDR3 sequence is CASSPEAGPETQYF. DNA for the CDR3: TGTGCCAGCTCACCAGAGGCAGGGCCGGAGACCCAGTACTTC.